What follows describes a single T cell receptor (beta chain). Antigen specificity is unknown. Only in-frame clones appear in the TCRdb table, and some are missing; sequencing was by immunoSEQ multiplex PCR. This sample has 52,000 or so clones; roughly nine tenths occur once, and the top ten carry 15%. This entry belongs to a study of cytomegalovirus exposure and HLA in healthy donors. General study points: 150 to 200 TCR beta chains were listed as cytomegalovirus-associated. According to reports, the classifier identified cytomegalovirus status with high specificity and sensitivity.

Germline CDR1 GTSNPN, CDR2 SVGIG (reference sequence). The trim removed 6 bases at V and 3 bases at J, leaving 8 bases unmatched. This CDR3 has 14 amino acids. Donors were drawn from the approximately 130-subject validation cohort, separate from the roughly 700-subject first cohort. The J gene is TRBJ1-5, the V gene TRBV30; 7 bases line up with TRBD1. Material for sequencing was PBMCs. This sequence was found in a woman aged 18-29 years in good health and CMV-seronegative. The CDR3 bases are TGTGCCTGTTCCCGACAGGGAAACAATCAGCCCCAGCATTTT. It yields the protein CACSRQGNNQPQHF.